A selection of T cell receptor beta chains follows, all from one sample in a study of T cell responses to AZD1222 COVID-19 vaccine. Repertoires were generated with immunoSEQ multiplex PCR, while TCRdb's copy carries only in-frame clones and drops some. Of approximately 120,000 clones listed, roughly 90% were seen once; the top ten hold roughly 1.5%. Sample: peripheral blood, taken on day 0 of AZD1222 vaccination. These TCRs come from an adult in good health. Each CDR3 is given with its conserved first and last residue.

J: TRBJ1-2; V: TRBV11-2; length: 16; CDR3: CASSRTGGEWNYGYTF
J: TRBJ2-2; V: TRBV28; length: 10; CDR3: CASSTGELFF
J: TRBJ1-2; V: TRBV7-5; length: 14; CDR3: CVRSGQSPQYGYTF
J: TRBJ1-5; V: TRBV27; length: 15; CDR3: CASRPGQLSNQPQHF
J: TRBJ1-1; V: TRBV7-3; length: 14; CDR3: CASSLKSGGTEAFF
J: TRBJ1-1; V: TRBV7-9; length: 16; CDR3: CASRTYKGQGGTEAFF
J: TRBJ1-1; V: TRBV19; length: 14; CDR3: CASSSVIGVVEAFF
J: TRBJ1-4; V: TRBV7-2; length: 15; CDR3: CASSLMDGENEKLFF
J: TRBJ2-1; V: TRBV5-3; length: 14; CDR3: CARSLTCRGNEQFF
J: TRBJ2-2; V: TRBV5-5; length: 15; CDR3: CASSPRDRHTGELFF
J: TRBJ2-7; V: TRBV20-1; length: 11; CDR3: CSARDVSGQYF
J: TRBJ1-2; V: TRBV6-5; length: 14; CDR3: CASRLEVANYGYTF
J: TRBJ2-2; V: TRBV2; length: 16; CDR3: CASSERTGEVTGELFF
J: TRBJ2-1; V: TRBV9; length: 15; CDR3: CASSGGLAGENEQFF
J: TRBJ2-1; V: TRBV28; length: 16; CDR3: CASSIPGGDSYNEQFF
J: TRBJ1-1; V: TRBV5-8; length: 15; CDR3: CASSSGGGVNTEAFF
J: TRBJ2-5; V: TRBV7-9; length: 13; CDR3: CASSSYRQETQYF
J: TRBJ1-2; V: TRBV28; length: 14; CDR3: CASSLGQDNYGYTF
J: TRBJ2-5; V: TRBV7-2; length: 15; CDR3: CASSLYRGGGETQYF
J: TRBJ1-5; V: TRBV4-2; length: 15; CDR3: CASSQDQGSNQPQHF
J: TRBJ2-2; V: TRBV24-1; length: 15; CDR3: CATSTGGTVTGELFF
J: TRBJ2-7; V: TRBV3-1/TRBV3-2; length: 15; CDR3: CASSQDRALGYEQYF
J: TRBJ2-2; V: TRBV13; length: 15; CDR3: CASSSGLWGTGELFF
J: TRBJ2-3; V: TRBV5-4; length: 12; CDR3: CASSPGTDTQYF
J: TRBJ2-3; V: TRBV9; length: 17; CDR3: CASSRTSGRASTDTQYF
J: TRBJ1-1; V: TRBV6-6; length: 15; CDR3: CASSPRDTSNTEAFF
J: TRBJ1-5; V: TRBV28; length: 16; CDR3: CASSLFEGSGNQPQHF
J: TRBJ1-2; V: TRBV10-2; length: 18; CDR3: CASSVVNGQGAPGYGYTF
J: TRBJ1-3; V: TRBV18; length: 18; CDR3: CASSPGQGRQLSGNTIYF
J: TRBJ1-4; V: TRBV19; length: 15; CDR3: CASSGTAQGSEKLFF
J: TRBJ2-5; V: TRBV19; length: 13; CDR3: CASSMLAGETQYF
J: TRBJ2-7; V: TRBV6-5; length: 15; CDR3: CASRKEQGANYEQYF
J: TRBJ1-2; V: TRBV19; length: 13; CDR3: CASSPTENYGYTF
J: TRBJ1-2; V: TRBV28; length: 12; CDR3: CASSPFGYGYTF
J: TRBJ1-1; V: TRBV5-1; length: 15; CDR3: CASSFSRQGHTEAFF
J: TRBJ1-5; V: TRBV28; length: 14; CDR3: CASSPGGENQPQHF
J: TRBJ2-1; V: TRBV2; length: 13; CDR3: CASCLAEYNEQFF
J: TRBJ2-5; V: TRBV11-2; length: 17; CDR3: CASRGARKGGSGETQYF
J: TRBJ2-7; V: TRBV19; length: 15; CDR3: CASSIVTSGSVEQYF
J: TRBJ2-1; V: TRBV11-2; length: 15; CDR3: CASSQGGGVPNEQFF
J: TRBJ2-7; V: TRBV24-1; length: 13; CDR3: CATSDRRVMEQYF
J: TRBJ2-7; V: TRBV7-8; length: 15; CDR3: CASSPYQGSSYEQYF
J: TRBJ1-1; V: TRBV5-1; length: 14; CDR3: CASSLGTGTTEAFF
J: TRBJ1-1; V: TRBV24-1; length: 13; CDR3: CATSAATDNEAFF
J: TRBJ2-7; V: TRBV6-5; length: 13; CDR3: CASSLQGSGEQYF
J: TRBJ1-3; V: TRBV30; length: 11; CDR3: CAYLPGNTIYF
J: TRBJ2-7; V: TRBV7-8; length: 15; CDR3: CASSLTSGRTYEQYF
J: TRBJ2-7; V: TRBV11-3; length: 17; CDR3: CASSLDRGTSNTYEQYF
J: TRBJ1-2; V: TRBV5-1; length: 15; CDR3: CASGPGQGFNYGYTF
J: TRBJ1-2; V: TRBV18; length: 13; CDR3: CASSPLHREDYTF
J: TRBJ2-7; V: TRBV18; length: 14; CDR3: CASSPNMGSYEQYF
J: TRBJ2-1; V: TRBV9; length: 13; CDR3: CASSVGERDEQFF
J: TRBJ1-1; V: TRBV15; length: 14; CDR3: CATSRSTGRTEAFF
J: TRBJ1-1; V: TRBV7-9; length: 15; CDR3: CASSLGGGLITEAFF
J: TRBJ1-2; V: TRBV19; length: 17; CDR3: CASSPNRGYRVNYGYTF
J: TRBJ1-2; V: TRBV10-3; length: 15; CDR3: CAISDVLGGGYGYTF
J: TRBJ1-2; V: TRBV14; length: 16; CDR3: CASSHDWKVLNYGYTF
J: TRBJ2-6; V: TRBV7-3; length: 15; CDR3: CASSPFASGANVLTF
J: TRBJ2-2; V: TRBV6-2/TRBV6-3; length: 15; CDR3: CASSYGRANTGELFF
J: TRBJ2-2; V: TRBV10-1; length: 14; CDR3: CASRSSGKSGELFF